A selection of T cell receptor beta chains follows, all from one sample in a study of blood T cell repertoires in COVID-19. Using immunoSEQ multiplex PCR, the repertoire was profiled, and TCRdb retains in-frame clones only, with some absent. The data hold 65,000 to 70,000 clones, with around 80% observed a single time. The source material was peripheral blood. Receptors were obtained from a human donor in a cohort sampled during active COVID-19. Both conserved end residues are trimmed from each CDR3.

CDR3	V	J
ASSFAGGNEQF	TRBV5-6	TRBJ2-1
ASSLGRISLFNEQF	TRBV7-2	TRBJ2-1
ASSQGDTGVDQY	TRBV3-1/TRBV3-2	TRBJ2-5
ASSGTPSGELF	TRBV5-6	TRBJ2-2
ASSVEVSGRALGFRETQY	TRBV9	TRBJ2-5
ASRFQDREYAYEQY	TRBV5-1	TRBJ2-7
ASRRDRGLGGYT	TRBV6-5	TRBJ1-2
ASMGAGGIETQY	TRBV28	TRBJ2-5
ASSNQILSGANVLT	TRBV19	TRBJ2-6
ARSLGSGTYEQY	TRBV5-3	TRBJ2-7
ASSPPPGQFSYGYT	TRBV6-6	TRBJ1-2
ASAARRQGNQPQH	TRBV6-5	TRBJ1-5
ASSARDRTEAF	TRBV10-1	TRBJ1-1
ASSFHGVGDTEAF	TRBV28	TRBJ1-1
ASSQSLLTPGELF	TRBV4-2	TRBJ2-2
ASSTGLGSYNEQF	TRBV19	TRBJ2-1
ASSLVGGEKIRNEQF	TRBV11-3	TRBJ2-1
ASSDYVEEEQF	TRBV2	TRBJ2-1
ASSLGQGWEY	TRBV12-3/TRBV12-4	TRBJ2-7
ASSLGRAPNEQY	TRBV7-2	TRBJ2-7
ASSKLGQGNTIY	TRBV19	TRBJ1-3
ASSFTSETYEQY	TRBV6-5	TRBJ2-7
ASKDRGPYEQY	TRBV12-3/TRBV12-4	TRBJ2-7
ASSPDRVEAF	TRBV6-5	TRBJ1-1
ASSQDGGYGYT	TRBV3-1/TRBV3-2	TRBJ1-2
ASTSQQGADEKLF	TRBV18	TRBJ1-4
ASSPLTGDRNTEAF	TRBV13	TRBJ1-1
ASSASGSPDTQY	TRBV6-4	TRBJ2-3
ASSPGSGWGNYNEQF	TRBV18	TRBJ2-1
ASSLGTSKLHEQF	TRBV27	TRBJ2-1
ASSRDRLNEKLF	TRBV11-1	TRBJ1-4
ASSRKGGETQY	TRBV7-3	TRBJ2-5
ASSLGSGAGNTIY	TRBV7-2	TRBJ1-3
ATSDLLGDTQY	TRBV24-1	TRBJ2-3
ASSLVAGGSYNEQF	TRBV5-1	TRBJ2-1
ATSDVQTGELF	TRBV24-1	TRBJ2-2
ASSESRGKNIQY	TRBV10-1	TRBJ2-4
ASSFLGGPSYNEQF	TRBV7-8	TRBJ2-1
ASSFTGLAKNIQY	TRBV7-9	TRBJ2-4
ASSLQGQSAGGTIY	TRBV7-2	TRBJ1-3
AISSTGGGGVETQY	TRBV10-3	TRBJ2-5
ASSEGGAKGYT	TRBV10-2	TRBJ1-2
ASSPLAGLGYEQY	TRBV4-1	TRBJ2-7
ASSFLEGNTIY	TRBV5-6	TRBJ1-3
ASSRDSYNEQF	TRBV10-1	TRBJ2-1